Listed here is a single T cell receptor (beta chain). What it binds is not known. J gave up 4 bases and V 5 bases, and 7 bases lay outside the gene matches. This CDR3 has 15 residues. Germline loops: CDR1 LNHDA, CDR2 SQIVND (reference sequence). This specimen comes from a study of PD-L1 blockade in urothelial cancer. The overall study: Previous chemotherapy exposure amounted to 0 to 3 regimens for patients. Researchers looked at the blood 3 weeks (second dose) and 6 weeks after treatment began.

Clones were read by immunoSEQ multiplex PCR, and TCRdb kept only the in-frame ones, dropping some. The data show tens of thousands of clones, more than 75% seen once. Study-wide results and caveats: Durable-benefit patients expanded tumor-associated blood clones more at 3 weeks.

Sequenced here: PBMCs, sampled around atezolizumab (anti-PD-L1) treatment. The TCR was taken from a man aged 45 to 65 with urothelial cancer. The rearrangement uses TRBV19 and TRBJ1-2; TRBD1 aligns across 10 bases. CDR3: CASSLSTGGFYGYTF. CDR3 nucleotides: TGTGCCAGTAGTCTTTCGACAGGGGGCTTCTATGGCTACACCTTC.